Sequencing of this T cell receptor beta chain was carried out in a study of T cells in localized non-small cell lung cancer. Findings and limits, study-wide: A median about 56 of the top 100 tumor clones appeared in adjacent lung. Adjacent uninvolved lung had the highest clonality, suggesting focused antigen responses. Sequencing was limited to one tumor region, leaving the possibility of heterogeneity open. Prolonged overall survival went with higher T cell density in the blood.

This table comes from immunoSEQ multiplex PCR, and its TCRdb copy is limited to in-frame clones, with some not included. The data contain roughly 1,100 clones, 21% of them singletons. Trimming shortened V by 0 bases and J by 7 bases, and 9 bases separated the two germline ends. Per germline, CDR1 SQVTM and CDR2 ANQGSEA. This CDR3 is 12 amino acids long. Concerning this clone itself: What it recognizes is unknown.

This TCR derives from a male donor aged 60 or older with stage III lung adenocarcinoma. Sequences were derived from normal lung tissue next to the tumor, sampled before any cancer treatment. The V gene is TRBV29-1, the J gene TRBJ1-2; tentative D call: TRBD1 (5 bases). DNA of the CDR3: TGCAGCGTTGAAGACCAGGGCGGTGGCTACACCTTC. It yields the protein CSVEDQGGGYTF.